The T cell receptor (beta chain) under discussion was sequenced for a study of T-cell memory formation after mild COVID-19. Across the study: TCR clusters were mostly donor specific. Study-level points and caveats: Contracting clones from day 15 to 85 showed balanced CD4/CD8; later expanders favored CD4+.

One entry per CDR3 protein results from TCRdb running MiXCR on the 5' RACE reads. The sample records roughly 300,000 distinct CDR3 sequences, roughly 8.2% being singletons. Concerning this clonotype itself: The antigen is undetermined.

CDR3 length: 13 amino acids. The germline V and J ends were trimmed by 0 bases and 4 bases, with 6 bases remaining between them. Germline V gene data show CDR1 as GTSNPN and CDR2 as SVGIG (reference sequence). The specimen sequenced was PBMCs or a T cell subset sorted from them (not recorded which). The chain links TRBV30 to TRBJ2-2; D not certain. This clonotype was sampled from a young man who had mild COVID-19 (a few samples of this study predate the infection). Cell type and time point are not known. CDR3 amino acids: CAWSVLSTGELFF. In DNA form, the CDR3 reads TGTGCCTGGAGTGTACTCAGCACCGGGGAGCTGTTTTTT.